Described below is a single T cell receptor (beta chain) sequence and its context. The specificity of this receptor is unknown. No base-level quality is on record; no much larger clone is a single base apart. Libraries were made using the immunoSEQ multiplex PCR assay. TCRdb mirrors the immuneACCESS table, restricted to in-frame sequences. Some clones are absent from its copies; in checked studies, under half trace to an unresolved V gene, and the reason for the others is unknown. The sample data list 37,000 or so clones, and roughly 94% of these were observed just once. Together, the top ten hold 1.7% of the sample. This record comes from a study of T cell changes during pregnancy in multiple sclerosis (dated 2019 in TCRdb). About the full investigation: The study examined how the T cell repertoire changed over the course of pregnancy in women with multiple sclerosis.

CDR1 is given as SGHRS and CDR2 as YFSETQ, both from the germline V gene. V loses 1 base at its end and J loses 5 bases; junction bases beyond the gene matches: 3. The CDR3 measures 14 amino acids from cysteine to phenylalanine. Only the CDR3 DNA is retained, 42 bases long and in frame from the first base. The clonotype was recovered from a female donor with multiple sclerosis, enrolled in a pregnancy study. The specimen was peripheral blood, collected in the third trimester of pregnancy. The V gene is TRBV5-1 and the J gene is TRBJ2-7, and 10 junction bases match TRBD1. The bases are TGCGCCAGCAGCTTGAGACAGGGGGCGAACGAGCAGTACTTC. Protein translation: CASSLRQGANEQYF.